This T cell receptor (beta chain) was sequenced in a study of T-cell memory formation after mild COVID-19. Background on the study: In these data, TCR clusters were largely donor specific.

5'RACE with constant-segment primers yielded barcoded, UMI-tagged TCR alpha and TCR beta cDNA libraries. TCRdb reanalysed the 5' RACE reads using MiXCR and keeps one entry per CDR3 protein. The sample lists about 350,000 distinct CDR3 sequences, about 20% occurring once. The clonotype comes from a man aged 18 to 29 who had mild COVID-19 (a few samples of this study predate the infection). Cell type and time point are not known. The material sequenced was PBMCs or a T cell subset sorted from them (not recorded which).

DNA for the CDR3: TGTGCCAGCAGGGACAGGGCTTCCTATAATTCACCCCTCCACTTT. Its translation: CASRDRASYNSPLHF. This chain connects TRBV2 to TRBJ1-6; TRBD1 agrees at 8 bases. Losses at the gene ends were 6 bases for V and 1 base for J; bases not matched to a gene: 2. The CDR3 has 15 amino acids. Germline V gives CDR1 SNHLY, CDR2 FYNNEI.